Below are 5 T cell receptor beta chains sequenced from a single sample in a study of molecular identifiers for immune sequencing clone quantification. TCRdb recomputed calls from the PCR reads with MiXCR, one row per CDR3 protein. The sample consists of around 25,000 distinct CDR3 sequences, roughly 17% of them appearing once. Source material: naive CD8+ T cells from blood, with Jurkat cell RNA spiked in. Subset denoted: FACS-sorted CD8+CD4-CCR7+CD45RA+ naive T cells. These receptors all stem from a human donor in good health. Some libraries in this study had Jurkat cell RNA spiked in.

This clonotype was observed many times. The chain carries TRBV3-1 and TRBJ2-5; D might be TRBD2 (5 bases). This CDR3 spans 14 amino acids. Germline V gives CDR1 LGHDT, CDR2 YNNKEL (reference sequence). Deletions cut 1 base from V and 5 bases from J, with 11 bases between. As DNA, the CDR3 is TGTGCCAGCAGCCAAGGTAGGAGGTACGAGACCCAGTACTTC. This sequence encodes CASSQGRRYETQYF.

In this sample, this clonotype turned up many times. This chain uses TRBV9 with TRBJ2-4, with D maybe TRBD2 (5 bases). The CDR3 length is 15 residues. V was clipped by 0 bases and J by 0 bases, with 7 bases between them. CDR1 SGDLS and CDR2 YYNGEE come from the germline V gene. The CDR3 spells CASSVAGLAKNIQYF. The CDR3 bases are TGTGCCAGCAGCGTAGCAGGACTAGCCAAAAACATTCAGTACTTC.

This clonotype was counted at least ten times. At one boundary the junction diverges from the germline segment, which might be a read error. The chain carries TRBV7-9 and TRBJ2-3, with TRBD2 matching 10 bases. This CDR3 is 15 amino acids long. Germline V lookup: CDR1 SEHNR, CDR2 FQNEAQ (reference sequence). CDR3 protein: CASRLAGGSPDTQYF. CDR3 coding DNA: TGTGCCAGCAGATTAGCGGGAGGCTCGCCAGATACGCAGTATTTT.

This clonotype is medium-sized by share. The chain joins TRBV4-3 to TRBJ1-5, with 7 bases identical to TRBD1. Germline CDR1 LGHNA, CDR2 YSLEER. V dropped 2 bases and J dropped 1; count of bases not matched to a gene: 2. This CDR3 has 15 residues. The CDR3 nucleotides read TGCGCCAGCAGCCAAACAGGGGACAGCAATCAGCCCCAGCATTTT. The encoded protein is CASSQTGDSNQPQHF.

Points on this clonotype: This may arise from a read error, as a much more abundant clone is one base away. V and J are TRBV19 and TRBJ2-5, with D possibly being TRBD1 or TRBD2 (5 bases each). The CDR3 totals 15 residues. Germline V CDR1 and CDR2: LNHDA, SQIVND (reference sequence). Trimming cost V 2 bases and J 4 bases, with 14 bases left between them. The CDR3 DNA is TGTGCCAGTAGTATACCCGGGGCTCTGGCAGAGACCCAGTACTTC. This translates into CASSIPGALAETQYF.